These T cell receptor beta chains were read from a single sample in a study of OX40 agonist ivuxolimab in advanced cancers. TCRdb's copy holds only in-frame clones and misses some; the assay was immunoSEQ multiplex PCR. The sample lists some 70,000 clones; 88% were seen once. Material: CD4+ or CD8+ T cells sorted from blood, obtained in a trial of the OX40 agonist ivuxolimab. The receptors were gathered from an adult with an advanced solid tumor such as melanoma, head and neck, liver or kidney cancer. Both conserved end residues are part of each CDR3. The order of the fields is clone size, V gene, J gene, D gene, CDR3 length, CDR3 DNA, CDR3 protein. A D gene is named only where the DNA matches it firmly. Size values are once, few and many counts, or a class for expanded clones, and some rows have none.

>-|TRBV7-9|TRBJ2-3|TRBD1|15
TGTGCCAGCAGCTTAGGACAGGGTCTCACAGATACGCAGTATTTT
CASSLGQGLTDTQYF
>-|TRBV12-5|TRBJ2-7|-|13
TGTGCTAGTGGTTTGGGGGGGGCCTACGAGCAGTACTTC
CASGLGGAYEQYF
>-|TRBV6-5|TRBJ2-5|TRBD2|15
TGTGCCAGCAGCACCCTAGCGGTGGCCCAAGAGACCCAGTACTTC
CASSTLAVAQETQYF
>-|TRBV2|TRBJ1-6|TRBD1|12
TGTGCCAGACAGGGGGCGAATTCACCCCTCCACTTT
CARQGANSPLHF
>-|TRBV5-6|TRBJ2-1|TRBD2|17
TGTGCCAGCAGCTTGGCCTCGGGACTAGCGGGAGTTGGTGAGCAGTTCTTC
CASSLASGLAGVGEQFF
>-|TRBV2|TRBJ1-5|-|13
TGTGCCAGCACTGAGTATAGCAATCAGCCCCAGCATTTT
CASTEYSNQPQHF
>-|TRBV5-1|TRBJ2-3|-|13
TGCGCCAGCAGCTTGGGAGGTCAGGGACCGCAGTATTTT
CASSLGGQGPQYF
>few|TRBV6-6|TRBJ2-7|-|16
TGTGCCAGCAGCCCACTCGGAGGGACTGGCTCCTACGAGCAGTACTTC
CASSPLGGTGSYEQYF
>-|TRBV5-4|TRBJ2-6|-|11
TGTGCCAGCAGCTTAGGTGGGGTCCTGACTTTC
CASSLGGVLTF
>-|TRBV6-1|TRBJ1-1|-|13
TGTGCCAGCCTACAGGGACTGAACACTGAAGCTTTCTTT
CASLQGLNTEAFF
>-|TRBV14|TRBJ2-5|-|17
TGTGCCAGCAGCCATGGGGGTTCGGCCCCCCGGCAAGAGACCCAGTACTTC
CASSHGGSAPRQETQYF
>-|TRBV30|TRBJ2-4|-|16
TGTGCCTGGAGTGTACGGGTCGGCTTAGCCAAAAACATTCAGTACTTC
CAWSVRVGLAKNIQYF
>-|TRBV9|TRBJ2-3|TRBD1|16
TGTGCCAGCAGCGTAGTAGCGACAGGGGGCGGAGATACGCAGTATTTT
CASSVVATGGGDTQYF
>-|TRBV7-3|TRBJ2-3|-|15
TGTGCCAGCAGCTCGGGGTCCACTAGCACAGATACGCAGTATTTT
CASSSGSTSTDTQYF
>once|TRBV30|TRBJ2-7|-|13
TGTGCCTGGAACCGGATCTCAGGGAACGAGCAGTACTTC
CAWNRISGNEQYF
>once|TRBV28|TRBJ1-4|-|15
TGTGCCAGCAGTTTCCAAGGGGGGGGTAATGAAAAACTGTTTTTT
CASSFQGGGNEKLFF
>-|TRBV19|TRBJ1-1|-|11
TGTGCCAGTACGAGGAACACTGAAGCTTTCTTT
CASTRNTEAFF
>-|TRBV2|TRBJ2-5|-|13
TGTGCCAGCAACGACAGGATAGAAGAGACCCAGTACTTC
CASNDRIEETQYF
>-|TRBV5-6|TRBJ1-1|-|13
TGTGCCAGCAGCCCTGGACCGAACACTGAAGCTTTCTTT
CASSPGPNTEAFF
>-|TRBV14|TRBJ1-1|TRBD1|15
TGTGCCAGCAGCCAACAACAGGGGGCCTACACTGAAGCTTTCTTT
CASSQQQGAYTEAFF
>-|TRBV11-3|TRBJ2-7|-|15
TGTGCCAGCAGCTTAGTGGACACCTCGTCCTACGAGCAGTACTTC
CASSLVDTSSYEQYF
>-|TRBV30|TRBJ2-3|-|11
TGTGCCTGGAGTGTTATGGATACGCAGTATTTT
CAWSVMDTQYF
>-|TRBV2|TRBJ2-3|TRBD1|14
TGTGCCAGCAACGGACAGGGGTCCACAGATACGCAGTATTTT
CASNGQGSTDTQYF
>-|TRBV11-2|TRBJ1-1|-|11
TGTGCCAGCAGCTTAGGGCAAGAAGCTTTCTTT
CASSLGQEAFF
>-|TRBV11-2|TRBJ2-7|TRBD1|16
TGTGCCAGCAGCTCCCTTACGGACAGGGGAACCTACGAGCAGTACTTC
CASSSLTDRGTYEQYF
>-|TRBV7-9|TRBJ1-2|TRBD1|14
TGTGCCAGCAGCACCGAGGACAGGGGAGGTGGCTACACCTTC
CASSTEDRGGGYTF
>-|TRBV29-1|TRBJ1-2|-|16
TGCAGCGTTGGACCCAGACTGGATTCTCCCGGCTATGGCTACACCTTC
CSVGPRLDSPGYGYTF
>-|TRBV7-2|TRBJ1-5|-|13
TGTGCCAGCAGCTTCAATAGCAATCAGCCCCAGCATTTT
CASSFNSNQPQHF
>-|TRBV30|TRBJ1-2|-|13
TGTGCCTGGACGTTTTCGGGAAACTATGGCTACACCTTC
CAWTFSGNYGYTF
>few|TRBV15|TRBJ1-1|-|12
TGTGCCACCAGCAGAGATTTCATTGAAGCTTTCTTT
CATSRDFIEAFF
>-|TRBV6-5|TRBJ2-7|-|12
TGTGCCAGCAGTGGGGTGTTTGACGAGCAGTACTTC
CASSGVFDEQYF
>-|TRBV6-1|TRBJ1-2|TRBD1|15
TGTGCCAGCAGTGAATCTGACAGGGGACTTTATGGCTACACCTTC
CASSESDRGLYGYTF
>-|TRBV11-3|TRBJ2-7|TRBD1|14
TGTGCCAGCAGCTCTCTACAGGGGGACTACGAGCAGTACTTC
CASSSLQGDYEQYF
>once|TRBV4-1|TRBJ1-5|TRBD1|16
TGCGCCAGCAGCCAATTCCGGACAGGGTCAAATCAGCCCCAGCATTTT
CASSQFRTGSNQPQHF
>-|TRBV5-1|TRBJ1-1|TRBD1|15
TGCGCCAGCAGCGCGGGACAGCCTTTGAACACTGAAGCTTTCTTT
CASSAGQPLNTEAFF
>-|TRBV4-1|TRBJ1-6|-|16
TGCGCCAGCAGCCATATTGGGGGCGGGTTTAATTCACCCCTCCACTTT
CASSHIGGGFNSPLHF
>-|TRBV19|TRBJ2-3|-|14
TGTGCCAGTACCAAGTTGGGAGGTGCAGATACGCAGTATTTT
CASTKLGGADTQYF
>-|TRBV30|TRBJ1-2|TRBD1|14
TGTGCCTGGAGTGGGGACAGGGGTGACTATGGCTACACCTTC
CAWSGDRGDYGYTF
>-|TRBV28|TRBJ2-3|TRBD1|15
TGTGCCAGCAGTTTAAGGGGGCGCTCCACAGATACGCAGTATTTT
CASSLRGRSTDTQYF
>-|TRBV11-1|TRBJ2-1|-|15
TGTGCCAGCAGCTCCGCCAGGGGTCTGGAAAATGAGCAGTTCTTC
CASSSARGLENEQFF
>-|TRBV11-2|TRBJ1-5|-|14
TGTGCCAGCAGCTCAAACAAGGGCAATCAGCCCCAGCATTTT
CASSSNKGNQPQHF
>-|TRBV10-2|TRBJ2-3|-|13
TGCGCCAGCAGTGCCCAATCTTCAGATACGCAGTATTTT
CASSAQSSDTQYF
>-|TRBV6-1|TRBJ1-3|TRBD1|14
TGTGCCAGCAGTCTCCGGGACAGGGTTAACACCATATATTTT
CASSLRDRVNTIYF
>-|TRBV5-4|TRBJ1-1|-|16
TGTGCCAGCAGCTTGGACCCCCAGGGATTTATCACTGAAGCTTTCTTT
CASSLDPQGFITEAFF
>-|TRBV10-1|TRBJ2-7|TRBD1|15
TGCGCCACCGTACTTCACAGGGGGCACCCCTACGAGCAGTACTTC
CATVLHRGHPYEQYF
>-|TRBV7-9|TRBJ1-6|TRBD1|13
TGTGCCAGCAGCCCCCCGACAGGGAAGTACCTCCACTTT
CASSPPTGKYLHF
>-|TRBV9|TRBJ2-1|TRBD1|15
TGTGCCAGCAGTGCGGGACAGGTAAGGATGGATGAGCAGTTCTTC
CASSAGQVRMDEQFF
>-|TRBV7-2|TRBJ1-4|TRBD1|15
TGTGCCAGCAGCTCCGGGGGACAGCTTAATGAAAAACTGTTTTTT
CASSSGGQLNEKLFF
>-|TRBV15|TRBJ2-7|TRBD1|16
TGTGCCACCAGCAGATCGGGACAGGGTTCCCCGTACGAGCAGTACTTC
CATSRSGQGSPYEQYF
>-|TRBV30|TRBJ1-2|-|15
TGTGCCTGGAGGGACCCGGGACAACTGAGGCATGGCTACACCTTC
CAWRDPGQLRHGYTF
>-|TRBV11-1|TRBJ2-1|TRBD1|15
TGTGCCAGCAGCTGGGGGACAGGGGGCCTTAATGAGCAGTTCTTC
CASSWGTGGLNEQFF
>-|TRBV19|TRBJ2-1|-|16
TGTGCCAGTAGTATAGAGCGGGGAAGTACCGCCAATGAGCAGTTCTTC
CASSIERGSTANEQFF
>-|TRBV19|TRBJ2-7|TRBD2|14
TGTGCCAGTAGTATTGGCGGGAGCTCCTACGAGCAGTACTTC
CASSIGGSSYEQYF
>-|TRBV28|TRBJ2-7|-|13
TGTGCCAGCAGTCCCCCGCCCCGTCACGAGCAGTACTTC
CASSPPPRHEQYF
>-|TRBV7-2|TRBJ1-2|-|13
TGTGCCAGCAGCAATGATCGGAACTATGGCTACACCTTC
CASSNDRNYGYTF
>-|TRBV6-5|TRBJ2-7|TRBD1|16
TGTGCCAGCAGTAACTACGGACAGGGGAGCTCCTACGAGCAGTACTTC
CASSNYGQGSSYEQYF